What follows is one T cell receptor beta chain and its context. The antigen is unknown. This sample is drawn from a study of cytomegalovirus exposure and HLA in healthy donors. Study summary: A prior study identified 110 million or so unique TCR beta sequences from 190 million or so T cells. Overall study findings and caveats: HLA alleles showed associations with about 17,000 TCR beta sequences in a later analysis, at a 0.05 false discovery rate.

V was trimmed by 2 bases and J by 5 bases, leaving 12 bases between them. This CDR3 contains 14 residues. CDR1 and CDR2 from the germline V gene are ENHRY and SYGVKD. 60 Vbeta and 13 Jbeta primers were used in PCR. Authors' data handling: A later analysis tallied some 80 million unique TCR beta chains, about 11 million of them shared. The protocol was immunoSEQ multiplex PCR, while the TCRdb copy is restricted to in-frame clones and leaves out a portion. The V and J calls and clone size are taken from that table; D and trimming were inferred from the DNA. The sample includes fewer than 150,000 clones, around 73% of them seen just once.

Material: PBMCs. The sequence came from a woman between 40 and 50 years old in good health and CMV-seropositive. The chain joins TRBV10-3 to TRBJ2-5; TRBD1 is a possible D gene (6 bases). The CDR3 nucleotides read TGTGCCATCAGTGAGCGGAAGCAGGGGGAGACCCAGTACTTC. Translation gives CAISERKQGETQYF.